Below, 26 T cell receptor beta chains from the same sample are listed, as sequenced in a study of cytomegalovirus exposure and HLA in healthy donors. PCR amplification relied on 60 Vbeta primers (plus 13 Jbeta primers). Sequenced by immunoSEQ multiplex PCR; TCRdb stores in-frame clones only, minus some. The sample includes roughly 160,000 clones, more than 70% of them seen just once. Source material: PBMCs. The receptor set was obtained from a boy aged 2 to 9 in good health and CMV-seronegative.

This chain joins TRBV7-2 and TRBJ1-5; the D is unclear. V was shortened by 1 base and J by 3 bases, with 10 bases between the two germline ends. CDR1 SGHTA and CDR2 FQGNSA come from the germline V gene. The CDR3 has 15 amino acids. The CDR3 here is CASSLGTDSNQPQHF. CDR3 coding DNA: TGTGCCAGCAGCTTAGGGACGGACTCCAATCAGCCCCAGCATTTT.

The sample holds one count of this clone. The chain uses TRBV4-2 and TRBJ2-1; tentative D call: TRBD2 (6 bases). This CDR3 is built from 15 residues. Trimming stripped 1 base from V and 4 bases from J, with 11 bases between. The germline CDR1 and CDR2 sequences are LGHNA and YNFKEQ. The CDR3 spells CASSQVSGVYNEQFF. The CDR3 DNA sequence: TGTGCCAGCAGCCAAGTGTCGGGGGTATACAATGAGCAGTTCTTC.

The V and J genes are TRBV29-1 and TRBJ2-7, with D possibly being TRBD1 (6 bases). Germline V gene sequence: CDR1 SQVTM, CDR2 ANQGSEA. CDR3 length: 12 amino acids. The CDR3 sequence: CSVAQGPYEQYF. For the CDR3, the DNA is TGCAGTGTCGCACAGGGCCCCTACGAGCAGTACTTC.

This chain uses TRBV27 with TRBJ1-1, with TRBD1 matching over 8 bases. Germline values: CDR1 MNHEY, CDR2 SMNVEV (reference sequence). J gave up 10 bases and V 4 bases, and 5 bases lay outside the gene matches. The CDR3 has 12 amino acids. This chain's CDR3 is CASSSHRGIAFF. The DNA of the CDR3 is TGTGCCAGCAGTTCACACAGGGGGATAGCTTTCTTT.

The genes are TRBV2 and TRBJ2-5; TRBD1 matches at 12 bases. This CDR3 has 15 amino acids. J was trimmed by 5 bases and V by 8 bases; bases with no gene match: 9. Germline lookup yields CDR1 SNHLY and CDR2 FYNNEI. In DNA form, the CDR3 reads TGTGCCAGCTACTTAACCGGGACAGGGGGCGAGACCCAGTACTTC. Its translation: CASYLTGTGGETQYF.

The gene calls are TRBV29-1 and TRBJ2-1, with a tentative D call TRBD2 (5 bases). The CDR3 is 11 residues long. V was shortened by 7 bases and J by 8 bases, with 12 bases between the two germline ends. CDR1 SQVTM and CDR2 ANQGSEA come from the germline V gene. Written as DNA, the CDR3 is TGCAGCGCCCAGGCTAGCCATGAGCAGTTCTTC. Encoded protein: CSAQASHEQFF.

This chain uses TRBV2 with TRBJ2-7, with a tentative D call TRBD1 (7 bases). V lost 3 bases and J 5 bases, leaving 14 bases between the germline ends. The CDR3 extends over 14 amino acids. The germline gives CDR1 SNHLY, CDR2 FYNNEI. The CDR3 DNA is TGTGCCAGCAGTGATAGGACAGGCGGGAACGAGCAGTACTTC. Protein sequence: CASSDRTGGNEQYF.

This rearrangement joins TRBV6-5 to TRBJ2-1, with 13 bases matching TRBD2. The J segment lost 15 bases and the V segment lost 5 bases, leaving 10 bases of the junction unmatched. The CDR3 is 14 amino acids. Germline V gives CDR1 MNHEY, CDR2 SVGAGI. CDR3 in DNA: TGTGCCAGCAGTCCTATGCGGACTAGCGGGAGAATGTTCTTC. Its protein is CASSPMRTSGRMFF.

This chain joins TRBV27 and TRBJ1-5; 7 positions match TRBD1. CDR3 length equals 15 residues. Germline V gives CDR1 MNHEY, CDR2 SMNVEV (reference sequence). With V trimmed by 6 bases and J by 0 bases, 5 bases remained unmatched. DNA for the CDR3: TGTGCCAGCAGGGCTGGGACAGTTAGCAATCAGCCCCAGCATTTT. Protein: CASRAGTVSNQPQHF.

V is TRBV5-1 and J is TRBJ2-1, with 7 bases that match TRBD2. V was clipped by 4 bases and J by 0 bases; unmatched bases: 10. The CDR3 runs to 17 residues. Germline V gene data show CDR1 as SGHRS and CDR2 as YFSETQ. CDR3 loop: CASSPSGLGASYNEQFF. The CDR3 DNA reads as TGCGCCAGCAGCCCTAGTGGACTAGGGGCCTCCTACAATGAGCAGTTCTTC.

V usage is TRBV20-1 and J usage is TRBJ2-3, with D perhaps matching TRBD2 (6 bases). The CDR3 has 11 amino acids. Germline V lookup: CDR1 DFQATT, CDR2 SNEGSKA (reference sequence). Trimming stripped 5 bases from V and 4 bases from J, with 7 bases between. CDR3 in amino acids: CSARRADTQYF. DNA of the CDR3: TGCAGTGCTCGGAGGGCAGATACGCAGTATTTT.

In its sample, this clone was seen once. The CDR3 nucleotides read TGTGCCAGCAGCTTGTCGGGAGGGGGCTCCTACGAGCAGTACTTC. Its protein is CASSLSGGGSYEQYF. The chain is built from TRBV7-8 and TRBJ2-7, with 8 bases aligning to TRBD2. Trimming cost V 3 bases and J 0 bases; bases outside gene matches: 4. This CDR3 is 15 amino acids long. Germline CDR1 SGHVS, CDR2 FQNEAQ.

The chain uses TRBV11-2 and TRBJ2-2; no clear D. This CDR3 has 14 amino acids. V lost 3 bases and J 4 bases, leaving 9 bases between the germline ends. The V gene's germline CDR1 is SGHAT and CDR2 FQNNGV. CDR3 loop: CASSLSLRTGELFF. The CDR3 nucleotides read TGTGCCAGCAGCTTGTCCCTTCGCACCGGGGAGCTGTTTTTT.

Only one count was recorded for this clone. The chain carries TRBV9 and TRBJ2-1, with 8 positions matching TRBD1. In germline, CDR1 is SGDLS, CDR2 YYNGEE. V shed 3 bases and J 3 bases; nucleotides not matched to a gene: 5. This CDR3 spans 15 amino acids. CDR3 DNA sequence: TGTGCCAGCAGCGAGGACAGGGAAGGCTACAATGAGCAGTTCTTC. Translation gives CASSEDREGYNEQFF.

This clone was detected only once. The chain has TRBV18 and TRBJ2-3; TRBD1 is a possible D gene (7 bases). V was shortened by 6 bases and J by 2 bases, with 18 bases between the two germline ends. Germline CDR1 KGHSH, CDR2 LQKENI. The length of the CDR3 is 16 residues. The CDR3 sequence is CASSARGGTVTDTQYF. As DNA, the CDR3 is TGTGCCAGCTCGGCCAGGGGCGGGACAGTCACAGATACGCAGTATTTT.

The genes are TRBV7-2 and TRBJ1-5, with TRBD1 matching 8 bases. With 1 base clipped from V and 7 bases from J, the junction kept 6 bases outside the gene matches. Germline assignment: CDR1 SGHTA and CDR2 FQGNSA. The CDR3 consists of 15 residues. CDR3 protein: CASSLVDRADQPQHF. In nucleotides, the CDR3 is TGTGCCAGCAGCTTAGTGGACAGGGCGGACCAGCCCCAGCATTTT.

This chain joins TRBV15 and TRBJ1-4; D unclear. Germline V gene lookup returns CDR1 LNHNV and CDR2 YYDKDF (reference sequence). The CDR3 has 14 residues. V was shortened by 0 bases and J by 4 bases, with 6 bases between the two germline ends. The CDR3 sequence: CATSRDEVNEKLFF. In nucleotides, the CDR3 is TGTGCCACCAGCAGAGATGAGGTTAATGAAAAACTGTTTTTT. The variable domain in full, completed from reference TRBV15 and TRBJ1-4, reads DAMVIQNPRYQVTQFGKPVTLSCSQTLNHNVMYWYQQKSSQAPKLLFHYYDKDFNNEADTPDNFQSRRPNTSFCFLDIRSPGLGDTAMYLCATSRDEVNEKLFFGSGTQLSVL.

The chain combines TRBV4-1 with TRBJ2-2; D may be TRBD2 (7 bases). Trimming removed 4 bases at V and 2 bases at J, with 17 bases between. The CDR3 runs to 17 residues. Germline lookup yields CDR1 MGHRA and CDR2 YSYEKL. CDR3 DNA sequence: TGCGCCAGCAGCCGAACTTGGGGGGGGGCTAACACCGGGGAGCTGTTTTTT. Amino acids: CASSRTWGGANTGELFF.

This chain joins TRBV6-5 and TRBJ2-7; no firm D call. Between the trimmed V and J ends, which lost 10 bases and 0 bases, there was a span of 10 bases. Germline CDR1 is MNHEY and CDR2 is SVGAGI. The CDR3 runs 12 residues. CDR3 sequence: CATRGVSYEQYF. CDR3 DNA: TGTGCCACCCGTGGAGTCTCCTACGAGCAGTACTTC.

This clone has just a few counts. The chain couples TRBV2 to TRBJ1-4; D is perhaps TRBD1 (5 bases). Germline V gene sequence: CDR1 SNHLY, CDR2 FYNNEI. CDR3 length: 16 amino acids. V lost 4 bases to trimming and J lost 7 bases, with 19 bases between them. This CDR3 reads CASSVPRGGVVEKLFF. The DNA for the CDR3 is TGTGCCAGCAGTGTCCCCCGGGGAGGGGTCGTTGAAAAACTGTTTTTT. The complete variable domain, with remaining parts taken from reference TRBV2 and TRBJ1-4, reads EPEVTQTPSHQVTQMGQEVILRCVPISNHLYFYWYRQILGQKVEFLVSFYNNEISEKSEIFDDQFSVERPDGSNFTLKIRSTKLEDSAMYFCASSVPRGGVVEKLFFGSGTQLSVL.

This clone was counted between two and nine times. The rearrangement links TRBV5-5 to TRBJ1-1; a possible D gene is TRBD1 (5 bases). Per the germline V gene, CDR1 is SGHKS and CDR2 is YYEKEE (reference sequence). The CDR3 loop spans 14 amino acids. Trimming cost V 0 bases and J 5 bases, with 11 bases left between them. The CDR3 reads CASSLGPEGTEAFF. In DNA, the CDR3 is TGTGCCAGCAGCTTGGGACCGGAGGGGACTGAAGCTTTCTTT.

This clone appeared once. The J gene is TRBJ2-1, the V gene TRBV10-2; 8 bases fit TRBD2. V dropped 0 bases and J dropped 6; count of bases not matched to a gene: 4. This CDR3 is built from 15 residues. Germline CDR1 reads WSHSY; CDR2 reads SAAADI. The DNA for the CDR3 is TGCGCCAGCAGTGAGTCCAGCGGGAGTTTCAATGAGCAGTTCTTC. Protein: CASSESSGSFNEQFF.

This clone was counted a few times. The chain uses TRBV6-5 and TRBJ1-3; TRBD1 might be the D (5 bases). V lost 0 bases to trimming and J lost 4 bases, with 7 bases between them. Germline V gives CDR1 MNHEY, CDR2 SVGAGI. This CDR3 has 14 residues. CDR3 sequence (DNA): TGTGCCAGCAGTTACTCTGGGGGGGGAAACACCATATATTTT. This translates into CASSYSGGGNTIYF.

The gene calls are TRBV6-1 and TRBJ1-1; D uncertain. The germline CDR1 and CDR2 sequences are MNHNS and SASEGT. The CDR3 has 11 residues. Trimming cost V 4 bases and J 6 bases, with 6 bases left between them. CDR3 sequence reads: CASSVAAEAFF. CDR3 nucleotide sequence: TGTGCCAGCAGTGTCGCGGCTGAAGCTTTCTTT.

The chain uses TRBV4-1 and TRBJ1-1; no firm D call. Looked up from germline, CDR1 is MGHRA and CDR2 is YSYEKL. The ends were cut back, 0 bases at V and 8 bases at J, with 4 bases in the middle. The CDR3 sequence is 11 residues long. The CDR3 DNA is TGCGCCAGCAGCCAAGACAGAGAAGCTTTCTTT. This gives the protein CASSQDREAFF.

The genes are TRBV11-2 and TRBJ2-3; D perhaps matches TRBD1 (5 bases). This CDR3 has 14 amino acids. Germline V gives CDR1 SGHAT, CDR2 FQNNGV. The V end was cut by 0 bases, the J end by 6 bases, with 10 bases between. The CDR3 DNA sequence: TGTGCCAGCAGCTTAGACGCTCAGGGTGATACGCAGTATTTT. This codes for CASSLDAQGDTQYF. Combining the CDR3 with reference TRBV11-2 and TRBJ2-3 gives the whole variable domain EAGVAQSPRYKIIEKRQSVAFWCNPISGHATLYWYQQILGQGPKLLIQFQNNGVVDDSQLPKDRFSAERLKGVDSTLKIQPAKLEDSAVYLCASSLDAQGDTQYFGPGTRLTVL.